The 27 T cell receptor beta chains reported below all come from one sample, sequenced in a study of regulatory T cells in long-lasting Graves disease. The time point was: newly diagnosed GD, antithyroid drugs for less than 3 months. Extracted PBMC RNA gave rise to the TCR library. Libraries of TCR beta came from iRepertoire HTBI primers plus Arm-PCR of CDR3 regions. TCRdb called the multiplex PCR reads again in MiXCR, with one record for every CDR3 protein. The sample has about 440,000 distinct CDR3 sequences; more than 13% are singletons. These sequences were also reported in another study, on T cells in Graves' hyperthyroidism and ophthalmopathy.

The sample consisted of peripheral blood mononuclear cells (PBMCs), taken at new diagnosis, from a patient treated with antithyroid drugs. The receptors were gathered from a woman younger than 45 with Graves disease.

The chain couples TRBV2 to TRBJ1-2, with 10 bases lining up with TRBD1. The ends lost 4 bases at V and 7 bases at J; junction bases unmatched: 3. CDR1 and CDR2 from the germline V gene are SNHLY and FYNNEI. The CDR3 loop spans 13 amino acids. In DNA form, the CDR3 reads TGTGCCAGCAGTGGACAGGGGGCGCCTGGCTACACCTTC. Amino acids: CASSGQGAPGYTF. The full variable domain, in which reference TRBV2 and TRBJ1-2 provide the parts outside the CDR3, is EPEVTQTPSHQVTQMGQEVILRCVPISNHLYFYWYRQILGQKVEFLVSFYNNEISEKSEIFDDQFSVERPDGSNFTLKIRSTKLEDSAMYFCASSGQGAPGYTFGSGTRLTVV.

This chain joins TRBV6-1 and TRBJ1-2; D is possibly TRBD1 (5 bases). The CDR3 is made up of 16 amino acids. Germline assignment: CDR1 MNHNS and CDR2 SASEGT. The V gene lost 6 bases and the J gene lost 4 bases, with 21 bases spanning the gap. The CDR3 loop reads CASSLPGTVPIYGYTF. In DNA, the CDR3 is TGTGCCAGCAGCCTACCCGGGACGGTCCCAATCTATGGCTACACCTTC.

This clonotype was seen ten or more times. CDR3 nucleotide sequence: TGTGCCAGCAGTTTTATCGGACAGGGGGGTCAGCCCCAGCATTTT. The encoded protein is CASSFIGQGGQPQHF. This chain uses TRBV12-3 or TRBV12-4 with TRBJ1-5; 10 nucleotides match TRBD1. The V gene end was trimmed by 3 bases and the J gene end by 6 bases; junction bases not matched to a gene: 5. The CDR3 extends over 15 amino acids.

This clonotype was detected a few times. The chain employs TRBV11-2 and TRBJ1-4; D remains ambiguous. Per the germline V gene, CDR1 is SGHAT and CDR2 is FQNNGV. V was trimmed by 3 bases and J by 5 bases, leaving 13 bases between them. The length of the CDR3 is 15 residues. DNA for the CDR3: TGTGCCAGCAGCTTGGGCAGGACGCTGAATGAAAAACTGTTTTTT. Protein: CASSLGRTLNEKLFF.

This clonotype was detected ten times or more. The chain couples TRBV12-3 or TRBV12-4 to TRBJ1-1; D not certain. V lost 3 bases, J lost 1 base, and 3 bases lay in between. The CDR3 sequence is 12 residues long. The CDR3 here is CASSFRNTEAFF. DNA for the CDR3: TGTGCCAGCAGTTTCAGGAACACTGAAGCTTTCTTT.

V and J are TRBV7-8 and TRBJ1-5, with D perhaps TRBD1 (6 bases). Germline values: CDR1 SGHVS, CDR2 FQNEAQ. Trimming took 5 bases from V and 10 from J, leaving 12 bases between them. This CDR3 has 12 residues. The CDR3 reads CASSPGQYPQHF. The CDR3 bases are TGTGCCAGCAGCCCAGGACAGTATCCCCAGCATTTT.

This clonotype came up many times. The J gene is TRBJ2-1, the V gene TRBV5-1, with a possible D match to TRBD1 (6 bases). From germline, CDR1 is SGHRS and CDR2 YFSETQ. V shed 3 bases and J shed 0 bases, with 13 bases lying between them. CDR3 size: 16 residues. The chain's CDR3 is CASSYQGTSSYNEQFF. DNA for the CDR3: TGCGCCAGCAGCTACCAGGGGACCAGCTCCTACAATGAGCAGTTCTTC.

As concerns this clonotype: A much larger clone lies a single base off, so this may be a read error. This rearrangement joins TRBV12-3 or TRBV12-4 to TRBJ2-1; D might be TRBD2 (6 bases). The CDR3 spans 13 residues. The CDR3 is CASSRRGYNEQLF. The CDR3 region has the DNA TGTGCCAGCAGCCGCCGGGGGTACAATGAGCAGCTCTTC.

The rearrangement uses TRBV7-9 and TRBJ1-1; no clear D. The V end was cut by 5 bases, the J end by 1 base, with 14 bases between. The CDR3 has 15 amino acids. CDR1 and CDR2 (germline): SEHNR, FQNEAQ (reference sequence). CDR3 DNA: TGTGCCAGCAGCCTTCTCTCGACTGCGAACACTGAAGCTTTCTTT. Its protein product is CASSLLSTANTEAFF.

This clonotype was seen at least ten times. The chain is built from TRBV28 and TRBJ2-1; TRBD2 matches 13 bases. J was trimmed by 8 bases and V by 5 bases; bases with no gene match: 9. Per germline, CDR1 MDHEN and CDR2 SYDVKM. The CDR3 has 16 residues. The CDR3 is CASSTAGTSGIDEQFF. The CDR3 DNA follows: TGTGCCAGCAGTACCGCCGGGACTAGCGGGATCGATGAGCAGTTCTTC.

Ten or more counts support this clonotype. The chain links TRBV20-1 to TRBJ2-5, with 10 bases identical to TRBD2. The germline V gene has CDR1 DFQATT and CDR2 SNEGSKA (reference sequence). The CDR3 has 14 amino acids. With V trimmed by 7 bases and J by 4 bases, 9 bases remained unmatched. In DNA, the CDR3 is TGCAGTGTTCCTCTAGCGGGAGTAAGAGAGACCCAGTACTTC. Its protein product is CSVPLAGVRETQYF.

There are a few counts of this clonotype. The chain is built from TRBV12-5 and TRBJ2-1; perhaps D is TRBD1 or TRBD2 (5 bases each). Trimming left V 1 base short and J 3 bases short, with 13 bases between. Germline values: CDR1 LGHNT, CDR2 FRNRAP. This CDR3 comprises 16 residues. The CDR3 nucleotides are TGTGCTAGTGGTTTGGCCACCGGGACCAACTACAATGAGCAGTTCTTC. As protein: CASGLATGTNYNEQFF.

This clonotype was counted ten times or more. J is TRBJ2-5 and V is TRBV5-1, with D perhaps TRBD1 (6 bases). The CDR3 has 14 amino acids. V was cut by 3 bases and J by 1 base, with 10 bases left in between. Per germline, CDR1 SGHRS and CDR2 YFSETQ. DNA for the CDR3: TGCGCCAGCAGCTCCGGACAGACCCAAGAGACCCAGTACTTC. Its protein is CASSSGQTQETQYF. Complete variable domain (other parts from reference TRBV5-1 and TRBJ2-5): KAGVTQTPRYLIKTRGQQVTLSCSPISGHRSVSWYQQTPGQGLQFLFEYFSETQRNKGNFPGRFSGRQFSNSRSEMNVSTLELGDSALYLCASSSGQTQETQYFGPGTRLLVL.

CDR3 amino acids: CSAREGLGKYEQYF. CDR3 DNA sequence: TGCAGTGCTAGAGAGGGGCTGGGGAAATACGAGCAGTACTTC. This chain uses TRBV20-1 with TRBJ2-7; weak D call: TRBD1 (5 bases). CDR1 DFQATT and CDR2 SNEGSKA come from the germline V gene (reference sequence). The CDR3 totals 14 residues. V was clipped by 0 bases and J by 4 bases, with 13 bases between them.

This clonotype was seen a few times. The conserved closing phenylalanine or tryptophan is absent in this CDR3, likely reflecting a read error. The chain employs TRBV29-1 and TRBJ2-7; 13 positions match TRBD2. V gave up 6 bases and J gave up 3 bases; unmatched junction bases: 5. CDR1 is SQVTM and CDR2 is ANQGSEA in the germline V gene. The CDR3 totals 14 residues. The CDR3 loop is CSVRTSGRGYEQYS. Here the CDR3 DNA reads TGCAGCGTGAGGACTAGCGGGAGAGGCTACGAGCAGTACTCC.

This clonotype was seen at least ten times. The V gene is TRBV18, the J gene TRBJ2-3; D gene uncertain. This CDR3 has 12 residues. CDR1 and CDR2 from the germline V gene are KGHSH and LQKENI. Trimming cost V 4 bases and J 5 bases, with 7 bases left between them. The CDR3 loop reads CASSLPRDTQYF. DNA for the CDR3: TGTGCCAGCTCACTACCCCGAGATACGCAGTATTTT.

This clonotype was seen ten or more times. The V gene is TRBV11-2, the J gene TRBJ2-2, with D unclear. CDR1 is SGHAT and CDR2 is FQNNGV in the germline V gene. The CDR3 has 17 amino acids. V was shortened by 7 bases and J by 2 bases, with 20 bases between the two germline ends. The DNA for the CDR3 is TGTGCCAGCACCGAAAGCCCCGTTTCGCGAAACACCGGGGAGCTGTTTTTT. This sequence encodes CASTESPVSRNTGELFF.

This clonotype was picked up many times. The DNA of the CDR3 is TGTGCCAGCAGTCCATTGGGGGGACTAGCGGACTACAATGAGCAGTTCTTC. Its protein product is CASSPLGGLADYNEQFF. The rearrangement uses TRBV28 and TRBJ2-1, with 11 bases lining up with TRBD2. CDR3 size: 17 residues. Trimming at V came to 5 bases and at J to 3 bases, leaving 9 bases not matched to a gene. From germline, CDR1 is MDHEN and CDR2 SYDVKM.

This clonotype was detected a few times. This clone may be a read error of a much larger clone one base away. The chain recombines TRBV20-1 with TRBJ2-3; weak D call: TRBD2 (6 bases). CDR3 length equals 13 residues. CDR1 is DFQATT, CDR2 SNEGSKA, per germline (reference sequence). The CDR3 region is CSVAGTYTDAQYF. The CDR3 bases are TGCAGTGTGGCTGGGACTTACACAGATGCGCAGTATTTT.

This clonotype was counted ten times or more. J is TRBJ1-2 and V is TRBV28; 8 bases fit TRBD1. This CDR3 spans 14 amino acids. Germline lookup yields CDR1 MDHEN and CDR2 SYDVKM. The V segment lost 4 bases and the J segment 5 bases; nucleotides outside the gene matches: 6. The chain's CDR3 is CASSSTGVRYGYTF. The CDR3 DNA sequence: TGTGCCAGCAGTTCGACAGGGGTTCGGTATGGCTACACCTTC.

This clonotype was counted ten times or more. CDR3 in DNA: TGTGCCAGCAGCCCCAGGGCGGGAGGCGAGCAGTACTTC. Residues: CASSPRAGGEQYF. This chain links TRBV3-1 with TRBJ2-7; the match to TRBD2 covers 8 bases. The V gene end was trimmed by 4 bases and the J gene end by 6 bases; junction bases not matched to a gene: 5. The CDR3 totals 13 residues. Looked up from germline, CDR1 is LGHDT and CDR2 is YNNKEL (reference sequence).

The V and J genes are TRBV3-1 and TRBJ2-1, with 14 bases fitting TRBD2. The ends lost 0 bases at V and 0 bases at J; junction bases unmatched: 13. The CDR3 consists of 22 residues. The germline V gene encodes CDR1 LGHDT and CDR2 YNNKEL (reference sequence). The CDR3 reads CASSQDNPGLAGEMNSYNEQFF. The CDR3 nucleotides read TGTGCCAGCAGCCAAGATAACCCGGGACTAGCGGGAGAGATGAACTCCTACAATGAGCAGTTCTTC.

This clonotype was observed a few times. The chain is built from TRBV7-9 and TRBJ2-7, with TRBD1 as a possible D gene (6 bases). V shed 8 bases and J shed 5 bases, with 19 bases lying between them. Germline V lookup: CDR1 SEHNR, CDR2 FQNEAQ (reference sequence). The CDR3 is made up of 14 amino acids. CDR3 amino acids: CASATQGRTNEQYF. CDR3 DNA: TGTGCCAGCGCGACCCAGGGGAGAACTAACGAGCAGTACTTC. The whole variable domain, remainder taken from reference TRBV7-9 and TRBJ2-7, is DTGVSQNPRHKITKRGQNVTFRCDPISEHNRLYWYRQTLGQGPEFLTYFQNEAQLEKSRLLSDRFSAERPKGSFSTLEIQRTEQGDSAMYLCASATQGRTNEQYFGPGTRLTVT.

The chain has TRBV20-1 and TRBJ2-5; D gene unclear. Germline lookup yields CDR1 DFQATT and CDR2 SNEGSKA (reference sequence). This CDR3 is built from 12 residues. The V end lost 3 bases, the J end lost 3 bases, and 8 bases lay between the germline ends. CDR3 sequence (DNA): TGCAGTGCTAGCGGCTCCGAAGAGACCCAGTACTTC. It specifies CSASGSEETQYF.

The chain has TRBV20-1 and TRBJ1-5; a weak D match, TRBD1 (5 bases). From germline, CDR1 is DFQATT and CDR2 SNEGSKA (reference sequence). V was cut by 3 bases and J by 7 bases, with 16 bases left in between. This CDR3 comprises 14 residues. CDR3 amino acids: CSASSLGGRQPQHF. Here the CDR3 DNA reads TGCAGTGCTAGCTCCCTCGGGGGACGGCAGCCCCAGCATTTT.

Of note for this clonotype: An end of the junction does not agree with germline; a read error may underlie this. The chain couples TRBV29-1 to TRBJ1-5, with a weak D call TRBD1 (5 bases). Germline CDR1 SQVTM, CDR2 ANQGSEA. CDR3 size: 14 residues. This CDR3 reads CSVGGGTGNQPQHF. DNA of the CDR3: TGTAGCGTGGGGGGAGGGACCGGGAATCAGCCCCAGCATTTT.

The chain couples TRBV19 to TRBJ2-7, with TRBD2 matching 8 bases. The CDR3 is 17 amino acids. Trimming cost V 4 bases and J 3 bases; bases outside gene matches: 14. Germline V gene sequence: CDR1 LNHDA, CDR2 SQIVND (reference sequence). This chain's CDR3 is CASSTPGAGGGIYEQYF. The CDR3 bases are TGTGCCAGTAGTACACCCGGGGCGGGAGGAGGTATCTACGAGCAGTACTTC.